The 14 T cell receptor beta chains reported below all come from one sample, sequenced in a study of PD-L1 blockade in urothelial cancer. As to time point: pretreatment peripheral blood. Produced via immunoSEQ multiplex PCR; TCRdb's table is partial and in-frame only. The table has around 60,000 clones, around 81% seen once; the top ten hold 3.2%. The sequences come from PBMCs, collected around atezolizumab (anti-PD-L1) treatment. The source of these receptors is a man between 65 and 85 years old with urothelial cancer.

This chain links TRBV15 with TRBJ2-5; a possible D gene is TRBD2 (7 bases). This CDR3 region has 14 residues. V dropped 6 bases and J dropped 5 bases, with 16 bases sitting between them. CDR1 is LNHNV and CDR2 is YYDKDF in the germline V gene (reference sequence). CDR3 sequence (DNA): TGTGCCACCAGGAGGGGGGGGGAGGCGGAGACCCAGTACTTC. Protein: CATRRGGEAETQYF. Variable domain in full (rest from reference TRBV15 and TRBJ2-5): DAMVIQNPRYQVTQFGKPVTLSCSQTLNHNVMYWYQQKSSQAPKLLFHYYDKDFNNEADTPDNFQSRRPNTSFCFLDIRSPGLGDTAMYLCATRRGGEAETQYFGPGTRLLVL.

The chain joins TRBV7-3 to TRBJ1-4; no clear D gene. Trimming cost V 3 bases and J 0 bases, with 8 bases left between them. This CDR3 contains 15 residues. CDR1 and CDR2 (germline): SGHTA, FQGTGA. CDR3 region: CASSFLTTTNEKLFF. The CDR3, as DNA: TGTGCCAGCAGCTTCCTCACTACAACTAATGAAAAACTGTTTTTT.

This rearrangement joins TRBV2 to TRBJ1-1, with 8 bases that match TRBD1. V lost 4 bases and J lost 3; bases outside the gene matches: 7. Per the germline V gene, CDR1 is SNHLY and CDR2 is FYNNEI. The CDR3 spans 15 residues. CDR3 amino acids: CASSAGQGIDTEAFF. DNA for the CDR3: TGTGCCAGCAGTGCCGGACAGGGTATCGACACTGAAGCTTTCTTT.

This clone was detected many times. The rearrangement joins TRBV9 to TRBJ2-3; 8 nucleotides line up with TRBD2. Germline loops: CDR1 SGDLS, CDR2 YYNGEE. This CDR3 region has 16 residues. With 0 bases clipped from V and 7 bases from J, the junction kept 10 bases outside the gene matches. CDR3 residues: CASSVAVAGPFHTQYF. The CDR3 DNA follows: TGTGCCAGCAGCGTAGCTGTAGCGGGACCTTTCCATACGCAGTATTTT.

This clone was recorded a few times. The chain combines TRBV28 with TRBJ2-1, with 8 bases matching TRBD1. Unmatched junction bases numbered 12, after V lost 4 bases and J lost 7 bases. Germline V gives CDR1 MDHEN, CDR2 SYDVKM. This CDR3 has 16 residues. CDR3 protein: CASSYLRGLSENEQFF. In DNA form, the CDR3 reads TGTGCCAGCAGTTACCTCAGGGGGCTGAGTGAAAATGAGCAGTTCTTC.

The CDR3 region is CASSPGCQPQHF. The CDR3 nucleotides read TGTGCCAGCAGCCCCGGTTGCCAGCCCCAGCATTTT. V gene TRBV11-3 combines with J gene TRBJ1-5, with D unresolved. The CDR3 runs 12 residues. Germline CDR1 and CDR2: SGHNT and YENEEA. The V gene lost 5 bases and the J gene lost 7 bases, with 9 bases spanning the gap.

The chain links TRBV11-2 to TRBJ1-2, with 10 bases that match TRBD1. The CDR3 covers 16 residues. The V segment lost 5 bases and the J segment 4 bases; nucleotides outside the gene matches: 10. CDR1 is SGHAT and CDR2 is FQNNGV in the germline V gene. CDR3 nucleotide sequence: TGTGCCAGCAGCCCAGGGACAGGGGTTGTCGGCTATGGCTACACCTTC. Translating gives CASSPGTGVVGYGYTF. The whole variable domain, remainder taken from reference TRBV11-2 and TRBJ1-2, is EAGVAQSPRYKIIEKRQSVAFWCNPISGHATLYWYQQILGQGPKLLIQFQNNGVVDDSQLPKDRFSAERLKGVDSTLKIQPAKLEDSAVYLCASSPGTGVVGYGYTFGSGTRLTVV.

The chain employs TRBV9 and TRBJ2-7, with TRBD2 matching 13 bases. Germline CDR1 SGDLS, CDR2 YYNGEE. V was pared by 3 bases and J by 2 bases, with 2 bases of the junction left unmatched. This CDR3 has 15 amino acids. Here the CDR3 reads CASSGGLAGAYEQYF. In DNA, the CDR3 is TGTGCCAGCAGCGGTGGACTAGCGGGAGCCTACGAGCAGTACTTC.

J is TRBJ2-3 and V is TRBV27; 8 bases match TRBD2. The ends lost 2 bases at V and 11 bases at J; junction bases unmatched: 12. This CDR3 region has 15 residues. Germline lookup yields CDR1 MNHEY and CDR2 SMNVEV (reference sequence). The CDR3 nucleotides are TGTGCCAGCAGTTTAACAGGGAGGGTGGCGGGGGGGCAGTATTTT. It yields the protein CASSLTGRVAGGQYF.

V usage is TRBV5-1 and J usage is TRBJ2-7, with TRBD2 identical over 13 bases. Germline V gene lookup returns CDR1 SGHRS and CDR2 YFSETQ. The CDR3 consists of 15 residues. V lost 5 bases to trimming and J lost 3 bases; unmatched junction nucleotides: 5. CDR3 in DNA: TGCGCCAGCAGACCGAGGACTAGCGGGAGCTACGAGCAGTACTTC. Encoded protein: CASRPRTSGSYEQYF.

The V call is TRBV10-3, the J call TRBJ2-1, with 11 bases that match TRBD1. CDR1 is ENHRY and CDR2 is SYGVKD in the germline V gene. Losses at the gene ends were 5 bases for V and 5 bases for J; bases not matched to a gene: 8. The CDR3 spans 16 residues. CDR3 sequence (DNA): TGTGCCATCAGTCCCGGAGGACAGGGGGCCCACAATGAGCAGTTCTTC. It encodes CAISPGGQGAHNEQFF.

The chain employs TRBV18 and TRBJ1-5; 9 bases are shared with TRBD1. The germline V gene encodes CDR1 KGHSH and CDR2 LQKENI. The V and J ends lost 3 bases and 7 bases, in that order; junction bases with no gene match: 10. This CDR3 has 16 amino acids. The chain's CDR3 is CASSPSRDRVLQPQHF. The CDR3 nucleotides read TGTGCCAGCTCACCGTCCCGGGACAGGGTTTTACAGCCCCAGCATTTT.

The CDR3 DNA sequence: TGTGCCAGCACCCGCTTCGCGGGAGCCTACAATGAGCAGTTCTTC. Protein sequence: CASTRFAGAYNEQFF. The V and J genes are TRBV6-6 and TRBJ2-1; 7 bases fit TRBD2. CDR1 MNHNY and CDR2 SVGAGI come from the germline V gene (reference sequence). Trimming cost V 7 bases and J 2 bases; bases outside gene matches: 8. The CDR3 sequence is 15 residues long.

The gene calls are TRBV7-9 and TRBJ2-7; D perhaps matches TRBD2 (6 bases). Germline CDR1 SEHNR, CDR2 FQNEAQ (reference sequence). CDR3 size: 14 residues. Between the trimmed V and J ends, which lost 6 bases and 5 bases, there was a span of 17 bases. The CDR3: CASRSGTPPHEQYF. The CDR3 DNA sequence: TGTGCCAGCAGGTCCGGGACTCCCCCCCACGAGCAGTACTTC.